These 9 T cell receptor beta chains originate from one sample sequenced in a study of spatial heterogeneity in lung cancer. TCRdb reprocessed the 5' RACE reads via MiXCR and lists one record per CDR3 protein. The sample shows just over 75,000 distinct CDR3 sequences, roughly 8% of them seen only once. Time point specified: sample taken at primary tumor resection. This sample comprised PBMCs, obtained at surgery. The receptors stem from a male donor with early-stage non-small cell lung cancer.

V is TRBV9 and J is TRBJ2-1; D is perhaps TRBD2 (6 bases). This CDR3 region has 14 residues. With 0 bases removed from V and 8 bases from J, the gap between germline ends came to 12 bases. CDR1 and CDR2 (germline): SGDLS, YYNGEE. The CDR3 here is CASSVVGSRDEQFF. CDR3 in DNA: TGTGCCAGCAGCGTAGTCGGGAGTCGGGATGAGCAGTTCTTC. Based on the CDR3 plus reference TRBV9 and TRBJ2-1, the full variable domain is DSGVTQTPKHLITATGQRVTLRCSPRSGDLSVYWYQQSLDQGLQFLIQYYNGEERAKGNILERFSAQQFPDLHSELNLSSLELGDSALYFCASSVVGSRDEQFFGPGTRLTVL.

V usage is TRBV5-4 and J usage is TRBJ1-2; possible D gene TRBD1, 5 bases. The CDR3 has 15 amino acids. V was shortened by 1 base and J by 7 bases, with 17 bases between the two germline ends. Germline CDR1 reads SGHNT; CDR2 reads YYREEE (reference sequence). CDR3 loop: CASSLIGGKGFGYTF. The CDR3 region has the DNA TGTGCCAGCAGCTTGATCGGGGGAAAAGGGTTTGGCTACACCTTC.

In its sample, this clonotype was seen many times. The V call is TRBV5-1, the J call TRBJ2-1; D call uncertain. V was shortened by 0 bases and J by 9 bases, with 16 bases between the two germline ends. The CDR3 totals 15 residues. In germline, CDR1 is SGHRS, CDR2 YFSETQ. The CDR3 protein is CASSLDGFPGTEQFF. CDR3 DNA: TGCGCCAGCAGCTTGGACGGCTTCCCCGGCACTGAGCAGTTCTTC.

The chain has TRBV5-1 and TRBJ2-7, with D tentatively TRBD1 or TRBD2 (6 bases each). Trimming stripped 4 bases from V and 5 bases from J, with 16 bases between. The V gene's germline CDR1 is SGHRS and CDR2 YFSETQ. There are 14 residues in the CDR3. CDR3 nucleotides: TGCGCCAGCAGCGGTGCTGGGGGGCTGAACGAGCAGTACTTC. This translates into CASSGAGGLNEQYF.

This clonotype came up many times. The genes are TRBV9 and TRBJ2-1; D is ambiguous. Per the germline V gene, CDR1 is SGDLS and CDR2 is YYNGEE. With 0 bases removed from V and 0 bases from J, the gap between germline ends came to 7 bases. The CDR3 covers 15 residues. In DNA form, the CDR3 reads TGTGCCAGCAGCGTAGGGGCTAGCTCCTACAATGAGCAGTTCTTC. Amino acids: CASSVGASSYNEQFF.

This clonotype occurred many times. The CDR3 bases are TGTGCCAGCAGTGACGAGGCAGTAGATACGCAGTATTTT. This encodes CASSDEAVDTQYF. The V call is TRBV2, the J call TRBJ2-3; D not certain. Germline lookup yields CDR1 SNHLY and CDR2 FYNNEI. The ends were cut back, 3 bases at V and 5 bases at J, with 9 bases in the middle. The CDR3 loop spans 13 amino acids. Supplemented by reference TRBV2 and TRBJ2-3, the full variable domain reads EPEVTQTPSHQVTQMGQEVILRCVPISNHLYFYWYRQILGQKVEFLVSFYNNEISEKSEIFDDQFSVERPDGSNFTLKIRSTKLEDSAMYFCASSDEAVDTQYFGPGTRLTVL.

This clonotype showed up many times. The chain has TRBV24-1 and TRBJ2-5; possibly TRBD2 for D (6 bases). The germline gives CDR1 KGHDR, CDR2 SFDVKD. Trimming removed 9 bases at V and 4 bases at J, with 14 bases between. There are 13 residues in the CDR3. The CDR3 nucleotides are TGTGCCACCGGGTCATCGGGGGTAGAGACCCAGTACTTC. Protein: CATGSSGVETQYF.

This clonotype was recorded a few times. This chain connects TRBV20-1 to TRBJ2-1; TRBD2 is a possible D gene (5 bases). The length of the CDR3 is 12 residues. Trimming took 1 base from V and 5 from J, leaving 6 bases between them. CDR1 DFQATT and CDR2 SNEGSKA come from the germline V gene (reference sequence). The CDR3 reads CSARGGDNEQFF. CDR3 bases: TGCAGTGCTAGAGGGGGAGACAATGAGCAGTTCTTC.

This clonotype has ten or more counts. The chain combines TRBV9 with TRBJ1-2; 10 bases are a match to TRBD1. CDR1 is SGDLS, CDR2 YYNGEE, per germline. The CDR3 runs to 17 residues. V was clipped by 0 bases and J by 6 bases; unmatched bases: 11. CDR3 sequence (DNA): TGTGCCAGCAGCGTAGGCGAAGACAGGGGGCTAGTCGATGGCTACACCTTC. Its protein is CASSVGEDRGLVDGYTF.